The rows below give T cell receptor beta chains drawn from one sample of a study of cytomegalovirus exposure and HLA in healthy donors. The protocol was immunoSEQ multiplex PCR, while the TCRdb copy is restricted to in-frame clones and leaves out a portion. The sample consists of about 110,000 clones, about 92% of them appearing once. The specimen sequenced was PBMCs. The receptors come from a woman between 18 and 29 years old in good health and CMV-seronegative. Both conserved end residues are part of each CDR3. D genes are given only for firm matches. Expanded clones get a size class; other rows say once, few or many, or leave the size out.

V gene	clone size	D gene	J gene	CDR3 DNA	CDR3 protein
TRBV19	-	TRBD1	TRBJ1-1	TGTGCCATCGCGGGACAGGGGTTTGGTGAAGCTTTCTTT	CAIAGQGFGEAFF
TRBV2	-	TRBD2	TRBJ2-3	TGTGCCAGCAGTGAACCGTTGGTAGCGGGGAAAACAGATACGCAGTATTTT	CASSEPLVAGKTDTQYF
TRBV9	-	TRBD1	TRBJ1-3	TGTGCCAGCAGCGGAGGGGGGACAGGGACCGGAAACACCATATATTTT	CASSGGGTGTGNTIYF
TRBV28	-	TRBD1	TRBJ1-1	TGTGCCAGCAGTGACAGGGGGAACACTGAAGCTTTCTTT	CASSDRGNTEAFF
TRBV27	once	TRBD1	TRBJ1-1	TGTGCCAGCAGTTTATCGCGGTTCCGGGACAGGGGCCTTGAAGCTTTCTTT	CASSLSRFRDRGLEAFF
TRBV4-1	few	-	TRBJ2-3	TGCGCCAGCAGCCAGGTCAATCAGGGCACAGATACGCAGTATTTT	CASSQVNQGTDTQYF
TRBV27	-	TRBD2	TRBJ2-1	TGTGCCAGCAGCCCACTAGCGGGAGCGTTGAATGAGCAGTTCTTC	CASSPLAGALNEQFF
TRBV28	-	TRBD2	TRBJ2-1	TGTGCCAGCAGTTTAGGGTCGGGAGGGCTACTTTGGTACAATGAGCAGTTCTTC	CASSLGSGGLLWYNEQFF
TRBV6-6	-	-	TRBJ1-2	TGTGCCAGCAGTTACCTATCTGGGGGGGCTGAAGGCTACACCTTC	CASSYLSGGAEGYTF
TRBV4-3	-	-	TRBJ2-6	TGCGCCAGCAGCCAAAACAACCCTGGGGCCAACGTCCTGACTTTC	CASSQNNPGANVLTF
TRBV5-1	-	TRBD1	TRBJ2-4	TGCGCCAGCAGCTTGGACAGGGGGATTAACATTCAGTACTTC	CASSLDRGINIQYF
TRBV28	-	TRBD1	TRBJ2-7	TGTGCCAGCAGTTTCCAGGACAGGGACGAGCAGTACTTC	CASSFQDRDEQYF
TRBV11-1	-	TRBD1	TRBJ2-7	TGTGCCAGCAGCTTCGGCAGGGGGCAACGCGAGCAGTACTTC	CASSFGRGQREQYF
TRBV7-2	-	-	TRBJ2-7	TGTGCCAGCAGCCCCCCCGGGGTTAGAGACGAGCAGTACTTC	CASSPPGVRDEQYF
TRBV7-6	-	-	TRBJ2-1	TGTGCCAGTCGCACTCTCTCCTACAATGAGCAGTTCTTC	CASRTLSYNEQFF
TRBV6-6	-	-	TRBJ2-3	TGTGCCAGCAGTTACACTTCGGGACACAACACAGATACGCAGTATTTT	CASSYTSGHNTDTQYF
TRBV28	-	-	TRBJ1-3	TGTGCCAGCCAGGACGGGAGCTCTGGAAACACCATATATTTT	CASQDGSSGNTIYF
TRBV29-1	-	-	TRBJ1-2	TGCAGCGTTGAACGGGGACTTAACTATGGCTACACCTTC	CSVERGLNYGYTF
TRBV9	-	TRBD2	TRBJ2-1	TGTGCCAGCAGCGTGAGCGGGAGCCCCTACAATGAGCAGTTCTTC	CASSVSGSPYNEQFF
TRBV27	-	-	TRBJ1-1	TGTGCCAGCAGTTCTCTTACAGGGTCCACTGAAGCTTTCTTT	CASSSLTGSTEAFF
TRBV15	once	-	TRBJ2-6	TGTGCCACCAGCTTATCGACAGTCTCTGGGGCCAACGTCCTGACTTTC	CATSLSTVSGANVLTF
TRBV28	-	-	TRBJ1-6	TGTGCCAGCAGTCCCGGGACAAATCACTCACCCCTCCACTTT	CASSPGTNHSPLHF
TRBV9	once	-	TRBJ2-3	TGTGCCAGCAGCAGCCGTGTATTTCGGGGGATTCGCACAGATACGCAGTATTTT	CASSSRVFRGIRTDTQYF
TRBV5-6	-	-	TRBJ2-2	TGTGCCAGCAGCACACAAACAGGGTCCTTGAATACCGGGGAGCTGTTTTTT	CASSTQTGSLNTGELFF
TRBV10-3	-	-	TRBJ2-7	TGTGCCATCAGTGAGTCGACGGGGGGCCCAAGGGAGCAGTACTTC	CAISESTGGPREQYF
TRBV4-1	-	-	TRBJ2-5	TGCGCCAGCAGCCAAGATAAGGGGAACATTCAAGAGACCCAGTACTTC	CASSQDKGNIQETQYF
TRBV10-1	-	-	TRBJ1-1	TGCGCCAGCAGTGAGTTTGCGGGGCCCACTGAAGCTTTCTTT	CASSEFAGPTEAFF
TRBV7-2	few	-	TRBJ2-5	TGTGCCAGCAGCTGGGACCTAGCTAGGGGGCAAGAGACCCAGTACTTC	CASSWDLARGQETQYF
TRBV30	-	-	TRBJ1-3	TGTGCCTGCCTCGGGGTCTCTGGAAACACCATATATTTT	CACLGVSGNTIYF
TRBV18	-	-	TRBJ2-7	TGTGCCAGCTCCCAATCGACTAGAATCGAGCAGTACTTC	CASSQSTRIEQYF
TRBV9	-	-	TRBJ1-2	TGTGCCAGCAGCGTAGACAGGAACTATGGCTACACCTTC	CASSVDRNYGYTF
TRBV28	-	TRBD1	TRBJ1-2	TGTGCCAGCAGCCCGGGACAGGACTATGGCTACACCTTC	CASSPGQDYGYTF
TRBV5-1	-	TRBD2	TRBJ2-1	TGCGCCAGCAGCCGACTAGCGCAGTACAATGAGCAGTTCTTC	CASSRLAQYNEQFF
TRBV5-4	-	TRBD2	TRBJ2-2	TGTGCCATCGGCGGGCTAGCGGGCTTACCCGGGGAGCTGTTTTTT	CAIGGLAGLPGELFF
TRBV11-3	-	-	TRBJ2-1	TGTGCCAGCAGCCCACGGGGGACAGATCGAGAAAGCTCCTACAATGAGCAGTTCTTC	CASSPRGTDRESSYNEQFF
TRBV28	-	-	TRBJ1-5	TGTGCCAGCAGTTTAAAGGGAGGAGGGGATCAGCCCCAGCATTTT	CASSLKGGGDQPQHF
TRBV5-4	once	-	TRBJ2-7	TGTGCCAGCAGCTTAGGTCAGGGTATGAGGGAGCAGTACTTC	CASSLGQGMREQYF
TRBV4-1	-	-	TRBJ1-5	TGCGCCAGCAGCCAAGCGACAGGCAGTGCAAATCAGCCCCAGCATTTT	CASSQATGSANQPQHF
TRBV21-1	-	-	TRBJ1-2	TGTGCCAGCAGGGTAGAGGGGACAGGTCATGGCTACACCTTC	CASRVEGTGHGYTF
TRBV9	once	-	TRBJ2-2	TGTGCCAGCAGAAATATCGGGGAGCTGTTTTTT	CASRNIGELFF
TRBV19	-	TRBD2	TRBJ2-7	TGTGCCAGTAGTTCCGCTAGCGGGAGAGACGAGCAGTACTTC	CASSSASGRDEQYF
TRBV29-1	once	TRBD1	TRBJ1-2	TGCAGCGTTGAAGGAGAAGGGGGCGGCTACACCTTC	CSVEGEGGGYTF
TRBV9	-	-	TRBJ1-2	TGTGCCAGCTCGACTGGGGCTCGGGGCTACACCTTC	CASSTGARGYTF
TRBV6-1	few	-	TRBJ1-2	TGTGCCGGGAGGGAGTTCGGTGGCTACACCTTC	CAGREFGGYTF
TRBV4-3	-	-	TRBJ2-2	TGCGCCAGCAGCCAAGAATTTACTTTAGGCAGGGCCACCGGGGAGCTGTTTTTT	CASSQEFTLGRATGELFF
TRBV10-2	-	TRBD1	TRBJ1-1	TGCGCCAGCAGCGAGGGGGCAGACACTGAAGCTTTCTTT	CASSEGADTEAFF
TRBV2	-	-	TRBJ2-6	TGTGCCAGGGGGGGGCTCCCTGGGGCCAACGTCCTGACTTTC	CARGGLPGANVLTF
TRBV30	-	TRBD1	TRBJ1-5	TGTGCCTGGAGTAAAACAGGGGGGAATCAGCCCCAGCATTTT	CAWSKTGGNQPQHF
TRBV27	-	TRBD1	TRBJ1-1	TGTGCCAGCGTTAGGGACAGGGTGAACACTGAAGCTTTCTTT	CASVRDRVNTEAFF
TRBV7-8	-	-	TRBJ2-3	TGTGCCAGCAGCTCGGGAGTCGGGGCCGGAGGAGATACGCAGTATTTT	CASSSGVGAGGDTQYF
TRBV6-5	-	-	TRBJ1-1	TGTGCCAGTTACTACAACACTGAAGCTTTCTTT	CASYYNTEAFF
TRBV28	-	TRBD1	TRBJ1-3	TGTGCCAGCAGTTGGGACAGCTCTGGAAACACCATATATTTT	CASSWDSSGNTIYF
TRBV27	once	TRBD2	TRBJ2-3	TGTGCCAGCAGCCCCGGGAGCGGGAGGATGACAGATACGCAGTATTTT	CASSPGSGRMTDTQYF
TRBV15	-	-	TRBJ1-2	TGTGCCACCAGCATCGACACCAACTATGGCTACACCTTC	CATSIDTNYGYTF
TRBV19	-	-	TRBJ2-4	TGTGCCAGTAGTATAAAACGGTCCGCCAAAAACATTCAGTACTTC	CASSIKRSAKNIQYF